The TCR beta chain under discussion was sequenced for a study of blood T cell repertoires in COVID-19. Study as a whole: T cells, B-cell-depleted T cells, or PBMCs supplied cDNA or gDNA.

The germline V gene encodes CDR1 MNHEY and CDR2 SMNVEV (reference sequence). The trim removed 5 bases at V and 7 bases at J, leaving 7 bases unmatched. The CDR3 spans 14 residues. Here immunoSEQ multiplex PCR was the method, and the copy in TCRdb shows in-frame clones only, minus some. The sample shows 110,000 to 150,000 clones, around nine tenths of them seen only once. The source material was peripheral blood. V and J are TRBV27 and TRBJ1-2, with 10 nucleotides matching TRBD1. The receptor comes from a woman aged 45 to 65 with acute or convalescent COVID-19. CDR3 amino acids: CASSVGQGGPGYTF. The DNA of the CDR3 is TGTGCCAGCAGTGTTGGACAGGGGGGACCTGGCTACACCTTC.